This T cell receptor (beta chain) appears in the sequencing data of a study of beta chain features in type 1 diabetes (dated by TCRdb to 2016 to 2019). A note on the overall study: Mean age, gender distribution, total cell number and subset yield were not different between patients and healthy donors. Whereas all 30 or so donors provided naive and central memory subsets, regulatory and stem cell-like memory subsets were isolated from just 8 patients and roughly 8 healthy donors. The study compared the TCRB repertoires of sorted circulating CD4+ T cell subsets in recently diagnosed type 1 diabetes patients with those in matched healthy donors. A total of 100 million to 110 million sorted cells were examined across all samples, and a strong correlation was observed between cell number per subset and RNA yield.

The research as a whole found: At VDJ recombination sites, patients with type 1 diabetes made fewer insertions and deleted more nucleotides, a pattern implying thymic rearrangement abnormalities. Type 1 diabetes patients showed a moderate but significant shortening of TCRB CDR3 length in all four CD4+ subsets. Naive, central memory and regulatory TCRB repertoires appeared more similar among patients than among healthy donors. HLA sub-analyses involved small numbers of individuals, so any influence of HLA type on TCRB rearrangement remained unresolved. Because cDNA rather than genomic DNA was sequenced, highly expressing activated cells could have been over-represented, although no difference in activation and CD3 levels was found between groups. Shorter templates might have been favored by PCR, but patient and control samples were amplified and corrected together, so both groups would have been affected equally by any skew.

The entire isolated RNA was reverse transcribed using the High Capacity cDNA Reverse Transcription Kit, and thus expressed TCRB transcripts were sequenced. Naive, central memory and regulatory T cell samples underwent deep immunoSEQ sequencing, averaging about 3.3 million total reads per sample. Sorted cells were lysed in RLT buffer and RNA was extracted with DNase-treated RNeasy Micro or Mini kits, depending on cell number. Each cell subset was processed on its own to prevent cross-contamination, while patient and healthy donor samples were processed together. The immunoSEQ multiplex PCR was used to amplify TCRB sequences from cDNA, yielding 87-bp fragments that span the CDR3 region. Sequencing of the amplicons was done on the Illumina HiSeq platform. The paper's data handling went like this. PCR bias was corrected computationally using synthetic template baselines, and reads within Hamming distance 2 were collapsed, with unmergeable singletons discarded. Reads were aligned against IMGT so that V, D and J genes, CDR3 length and insertions or deletions at six rearrangement sites could be assigned. Within each subset, clonotype counts were normalized to sorted cell number, and only after that were true diversity and Gini coefficients computed with the tcR R package. The overlap coefficient, calculated on TCRB nucleotide sequences, was used to quantify repertoire sharing. As a proxy for the pre-selection repertoire, out-of-frame TCRB sequences from naive cells were analyzed. TCRdb obtained this table from immuneACCESS and retained in-frame rearrangements with V and J assigned. These tables miss some clones; where compared with another copy, unresolved V genes account for less than half of the shortfall, and the remainder is unexplained. That table supplies the V and J calls and clone size; D and trimming were determined from the DNA. The sample profile shows around 260,000 clones; about a fifth of them were found once. In total, the top ten clones hold 0.028% of the sample.

From the germline V gene, CDR1 is SGHRS and CDR2 is YFSETQ. V gives up 1 base and J gives up 1 base, and the segment between their germline ends measures 7 bases. Including the terminal cysteine and phenylalanine, the CDR3 comprises 14 residues. CDR3 DNA is the only sequence kept; it has 42 bases, read in frame from the first base. On this clone itself: Its antigen remains unidentified. No base quality values were provided; no much bigger clone lies one nucleotide off.

Each donor gave one peripheral blood draw, around 100 mL on average, collected into heparinised tubes. A BD FACSAria II and a panel including CD45RO, CCR7, CD25, CD127, CD95 and CD27 were used to sort naive, central memory, regulatory and stem cell-like memory CD4+ T cells. A purity above 98% was achieved for all sorted populations. Right away, PBMCs were isolated by Lymphoprep density gradient centrifugation and were stained directly, with no culture step. To minimize batch effects, samples were stained and sorted in pairs, one healthy donor with one patient per experiment. In this chain, TRBV5-1 is recombined with TRBJ2-3, with the D gene call left open. The sequence was obtained from a middle-aged woman with type 1 diabetes. Sequencing was done on a sample of naive CD4+ T cells from blood. Explained via the paper, the cell subset or site label denotes: true naive CD4+ T cells. CDR3 sequence: CASSLYTGTDTQYF. DNA sequence: TGCGCCAGCAGCTTGTATACAGGCACAGATACGCAGTATTTT. Reference TRBV5-1 and TRBJ2-3 genes cover what lies past the CDR3, so the full variable domain is KAGVTQTPRYLIKTRGQQVTLSCSPISGHRSVSWYQQTPGQGLQFLFEYFSETQRNKGNFPGRFSGRQFSNSRSEMNVSTLELGDSALYLCASSLYTGTDTQYFGPGTRLTVL.